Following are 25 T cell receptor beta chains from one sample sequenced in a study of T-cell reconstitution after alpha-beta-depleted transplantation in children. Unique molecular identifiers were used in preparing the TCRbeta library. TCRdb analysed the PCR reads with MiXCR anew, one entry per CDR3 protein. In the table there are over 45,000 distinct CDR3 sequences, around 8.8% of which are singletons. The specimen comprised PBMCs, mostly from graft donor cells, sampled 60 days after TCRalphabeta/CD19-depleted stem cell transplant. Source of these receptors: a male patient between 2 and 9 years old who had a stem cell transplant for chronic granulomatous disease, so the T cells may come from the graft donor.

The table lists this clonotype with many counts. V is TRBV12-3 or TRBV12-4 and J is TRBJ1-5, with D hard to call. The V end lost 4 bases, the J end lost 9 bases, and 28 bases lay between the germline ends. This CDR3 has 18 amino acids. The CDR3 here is CASSWTRGSRRALWPQHF. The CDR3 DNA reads TGTGCCAGCAGTTGGACGCGGGGTTCCCGCCGGGCACTTTGGCCCCAGCATTTT.

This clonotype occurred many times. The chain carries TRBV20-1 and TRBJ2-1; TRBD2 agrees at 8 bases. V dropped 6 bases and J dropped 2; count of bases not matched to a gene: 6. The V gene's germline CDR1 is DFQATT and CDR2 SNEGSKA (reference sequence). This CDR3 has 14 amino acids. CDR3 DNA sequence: TGCAGTGCGGCCGGGACTAGTGCCTACAATGAGCAGTTCTTC. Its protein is CSAAGTSAYNEQFF.

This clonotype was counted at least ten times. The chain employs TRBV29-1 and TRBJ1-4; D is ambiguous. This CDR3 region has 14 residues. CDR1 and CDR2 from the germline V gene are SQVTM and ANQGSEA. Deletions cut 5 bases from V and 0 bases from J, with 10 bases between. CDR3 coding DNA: TGCAGCGTTCAACTCGGGGCAACTAATGAAAAACTGTTTTTT. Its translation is CSVQLGATNEKLFF. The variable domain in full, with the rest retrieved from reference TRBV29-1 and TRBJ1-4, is SAVISQKPSRDICQRGTSLTIQCQVDSQVTMMFWYRQQPGQSLTLIATANQGSEATYESGFVIDKFPISRPNLTFSTLTVSNMSPEDSSIYLCSVQLGATNEKLFFGSGTQLSVL.

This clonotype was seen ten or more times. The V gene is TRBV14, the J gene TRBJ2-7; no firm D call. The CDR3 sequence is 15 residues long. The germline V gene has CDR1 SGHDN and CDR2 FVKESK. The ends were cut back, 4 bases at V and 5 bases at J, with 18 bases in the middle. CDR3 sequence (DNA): TGTGCCAGCAGCCTTATTGCGGTGGGCAGCGACGAGCAGTACTTC. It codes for CASSLIAVGSDEQYF.

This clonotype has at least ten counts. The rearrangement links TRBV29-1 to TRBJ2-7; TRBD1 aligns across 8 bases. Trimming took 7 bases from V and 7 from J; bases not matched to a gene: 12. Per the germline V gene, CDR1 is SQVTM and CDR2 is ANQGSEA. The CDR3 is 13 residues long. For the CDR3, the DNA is TGCAGCGCCGGGACAGGAGGGGGCTCAGAGCAGTACTTC. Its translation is CSAGTGGGSEQYF.

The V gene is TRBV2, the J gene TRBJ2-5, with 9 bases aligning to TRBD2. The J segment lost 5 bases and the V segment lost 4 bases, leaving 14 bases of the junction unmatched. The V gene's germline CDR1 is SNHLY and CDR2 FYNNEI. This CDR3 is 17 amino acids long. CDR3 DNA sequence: TGTGCCAGCAGTGTCCTAGGAGCGGGAGGCCCGGGGGAGACCCAGTACTTC. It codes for CASSVLGAGGPGETQYF.

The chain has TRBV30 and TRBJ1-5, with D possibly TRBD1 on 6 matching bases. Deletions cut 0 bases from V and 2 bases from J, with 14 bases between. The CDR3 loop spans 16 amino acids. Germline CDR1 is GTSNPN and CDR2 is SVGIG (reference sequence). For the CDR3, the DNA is TGTGCCTGGAGTGTGGGTCGGGGGCGCGGCAATCAGCCCCAGCATTTT. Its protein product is CAWSVGRGRGNQPQHF. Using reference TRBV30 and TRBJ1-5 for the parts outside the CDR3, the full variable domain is SQTIHQWPATLVQPVGSPLSLECTVEGTSNPNLYWYRQAAGRGLQLLFYSVGIGQISSEVPQNLSASRPQDRQFILSSKKLLLSDSGFYLCAWSVGRGRGNQPQHFGDGTRLSIL.

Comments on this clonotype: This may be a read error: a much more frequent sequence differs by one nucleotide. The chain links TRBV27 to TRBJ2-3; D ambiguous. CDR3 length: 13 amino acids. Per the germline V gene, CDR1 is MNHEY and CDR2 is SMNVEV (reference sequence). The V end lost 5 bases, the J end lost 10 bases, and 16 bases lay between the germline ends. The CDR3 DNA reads TGTGCCAGCAGTCCCTCGAAGAGCGATTCGCAGTATTTT. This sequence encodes CASSPSKSDSQYF.

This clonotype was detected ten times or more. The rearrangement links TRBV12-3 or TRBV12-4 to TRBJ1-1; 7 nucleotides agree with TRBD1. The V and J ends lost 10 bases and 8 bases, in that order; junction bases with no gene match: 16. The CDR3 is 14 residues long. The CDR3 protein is CATQQGLNGEEAFF. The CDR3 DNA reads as TGTGCCACCCAACAGGGGTTGAATGGGGAGGAAGCTTTCTTT.

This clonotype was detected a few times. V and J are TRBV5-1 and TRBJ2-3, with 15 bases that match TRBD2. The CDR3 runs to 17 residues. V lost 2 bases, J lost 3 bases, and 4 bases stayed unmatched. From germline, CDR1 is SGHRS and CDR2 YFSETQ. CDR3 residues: CASSFGLAGGRTDTQYF. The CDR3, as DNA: TGCGCCAGCAGCTTTGGACTAGCGGGAGGGCGAACAGATACGCAGTATTTT.

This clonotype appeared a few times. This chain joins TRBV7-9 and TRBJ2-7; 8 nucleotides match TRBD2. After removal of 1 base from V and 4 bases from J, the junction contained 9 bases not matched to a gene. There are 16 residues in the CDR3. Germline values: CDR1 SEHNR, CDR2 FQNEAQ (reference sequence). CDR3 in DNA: TGTGCCAGCAGCTTAGGGAAGAGTAGCGGGATTTACGAGCAGTACTTC. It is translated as CASSLGKSSGIYEQYF.

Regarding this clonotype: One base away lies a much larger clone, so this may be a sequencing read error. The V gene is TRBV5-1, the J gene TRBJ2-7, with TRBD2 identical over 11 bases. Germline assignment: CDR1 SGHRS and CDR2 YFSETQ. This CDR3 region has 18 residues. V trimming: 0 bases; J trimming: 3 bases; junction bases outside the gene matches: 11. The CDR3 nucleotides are TGCGCCAGCAGCTTGGAACTAGCGGGAGTCTCTGGCATCTACGAGCAGTACTTC. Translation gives CASSLELAGVSGIYEQYF.

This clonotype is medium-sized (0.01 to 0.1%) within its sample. The CDR3 region has the DNA TGCGCCAGCAGTGAAGGACTGGAGCCGTCGTACAATGAGCAGTTCTTC. Translation gives CASSEGLEPSYNEQFF. The V and J genes are TRBV10-2 and TRBJ2-1; D is possibly TRBD2 (5 bases). The CDR3 loop spans 16 amino acids. V was pared by 3 bases and J by 4 bases, with 16 bases between. From germline, CDR1 is WSHSY and CDR2 SAAADI.

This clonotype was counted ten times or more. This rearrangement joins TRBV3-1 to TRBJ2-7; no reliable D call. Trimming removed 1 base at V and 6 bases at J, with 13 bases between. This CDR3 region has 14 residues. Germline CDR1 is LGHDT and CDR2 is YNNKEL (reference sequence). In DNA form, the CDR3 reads TGTGCCAGCAGCCAAGGTCTAGGCTTCGGCGAGCAGTACTTC. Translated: CASSQGLGFGEQYF.

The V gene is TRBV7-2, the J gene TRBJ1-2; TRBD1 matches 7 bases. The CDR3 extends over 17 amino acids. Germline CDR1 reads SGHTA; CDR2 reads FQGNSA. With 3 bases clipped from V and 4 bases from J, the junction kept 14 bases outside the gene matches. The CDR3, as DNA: TGTGCCAGCAGCTTGGACGTGGAGGGGGCGCGAGGCTATGGCTACACCTTC. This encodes CASSLDVEGARGYGYTF.

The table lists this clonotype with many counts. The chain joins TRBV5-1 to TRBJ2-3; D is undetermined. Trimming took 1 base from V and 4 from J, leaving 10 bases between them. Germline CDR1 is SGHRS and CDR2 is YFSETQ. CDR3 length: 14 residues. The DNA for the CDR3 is TGCGCCAGCAGCTTGTTTAGCCCCGCAGATACGCAGTATTTT. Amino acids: CASSLFSPADTQYF.

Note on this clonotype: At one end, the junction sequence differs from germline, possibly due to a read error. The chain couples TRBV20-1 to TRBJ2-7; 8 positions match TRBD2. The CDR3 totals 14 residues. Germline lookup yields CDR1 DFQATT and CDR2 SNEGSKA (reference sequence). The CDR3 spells CSAPSSGSRYEHYF. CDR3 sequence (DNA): TGCAGTGCTCCTAGCAGCGGGAGTCGTTACGAGCATTACTTC.

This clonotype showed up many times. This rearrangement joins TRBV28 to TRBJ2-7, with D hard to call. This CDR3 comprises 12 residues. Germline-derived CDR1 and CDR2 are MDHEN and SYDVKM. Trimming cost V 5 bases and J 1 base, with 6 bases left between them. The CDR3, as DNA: TGTGCCAGCAGTCCGTTATCCTACGAGCAGTACTTC. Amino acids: CASSPLSYEQYF. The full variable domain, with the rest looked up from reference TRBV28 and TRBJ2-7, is DVKVTQSSRYLVKRTGEKVFLECVQDMDHENMFWYRQDPGLGLRLIYFSYDVKMKEKGDIPEGYSVSREKKERFSLILESASTNQTSMYLCASSPLSYEQYFGPGTRLTVT.

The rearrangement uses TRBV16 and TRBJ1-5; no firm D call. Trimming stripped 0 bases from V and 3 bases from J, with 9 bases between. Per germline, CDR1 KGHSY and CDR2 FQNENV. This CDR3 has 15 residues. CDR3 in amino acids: CASSQSVVINQPQHF. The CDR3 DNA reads TGTGCCAGCAGCCAATCGGTGGTTATCAATCAGCCCCAGCATTTT.

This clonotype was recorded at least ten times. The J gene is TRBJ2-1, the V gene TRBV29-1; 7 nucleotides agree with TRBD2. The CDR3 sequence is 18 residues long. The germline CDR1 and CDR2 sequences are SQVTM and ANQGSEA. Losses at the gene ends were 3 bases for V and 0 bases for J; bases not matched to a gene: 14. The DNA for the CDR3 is TGCAGCGTTGATGACCGCAAGACTAGCCAAAGCTCCTACAATGAGCAGTTCTTC. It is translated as CSVDDRKTSQSSYNEQFF.

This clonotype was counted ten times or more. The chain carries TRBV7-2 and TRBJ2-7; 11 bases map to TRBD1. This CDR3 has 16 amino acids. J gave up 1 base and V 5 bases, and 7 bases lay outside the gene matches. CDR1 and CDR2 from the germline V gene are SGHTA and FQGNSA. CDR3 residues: CASSQPGQGVSYEQYF. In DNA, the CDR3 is TGTGCCAGCAGCCAGCCGGGACAGGGGGTATCCTACGAGCAGTACTTC.

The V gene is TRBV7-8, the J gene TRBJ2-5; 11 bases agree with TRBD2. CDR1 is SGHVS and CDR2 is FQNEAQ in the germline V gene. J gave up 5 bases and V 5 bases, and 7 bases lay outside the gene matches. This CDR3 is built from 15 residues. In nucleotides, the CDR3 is TGTGCCAGCAGCCGTAGCGGGAGGGGGAGTGAGACCCAGTACTTC. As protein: CASSRSGRGSETQYF.

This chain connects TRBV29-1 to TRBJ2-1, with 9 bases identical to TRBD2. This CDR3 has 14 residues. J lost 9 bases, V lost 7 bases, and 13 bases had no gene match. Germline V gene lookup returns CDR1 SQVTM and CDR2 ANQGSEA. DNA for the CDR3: TGCAGCGGCGGTCTAGCGGGATTAGCGAGTGAGCAGTTCTTC. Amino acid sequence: CSGGLAGLASEQFF.

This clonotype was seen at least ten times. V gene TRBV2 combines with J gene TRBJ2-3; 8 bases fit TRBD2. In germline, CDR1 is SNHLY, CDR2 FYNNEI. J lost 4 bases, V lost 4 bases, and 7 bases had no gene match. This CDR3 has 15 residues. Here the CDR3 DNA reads TGTGCCAGCAGTGCCCCTGCGGGAGGCGCAGATACGCAGTATTTT. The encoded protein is CASSAPAGGADTQYF.

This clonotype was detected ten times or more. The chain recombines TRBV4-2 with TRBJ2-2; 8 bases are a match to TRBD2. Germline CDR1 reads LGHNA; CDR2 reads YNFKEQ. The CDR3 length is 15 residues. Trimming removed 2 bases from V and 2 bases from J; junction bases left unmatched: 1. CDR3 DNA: TGTGCCAGCAGCCAAAGCGGGAGTAACACCGGGGAGCTGTTTTTT. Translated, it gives CASSQSGSNTGELFF.